Below, one T cell receptor (beta chain) is given with its context. This sample stems from a study of blood T cell repertoires in COVID-19. On the study more broadly: T cells, B-cell-depleted T cells, or PBMCs supplied cDNA or gDNA.

Here immunoSEQ multiplex PCR was the method, and the copy in TCRdb shows in-frame clones only, minus some. The table has a few hundred thousand clones, 90% seen once. After removal of 2 bases from V and 5 bases from J, the junction contained 8 bases not matched to a gene. The CDR3 loop spans 17 amino acids. Germline V CDR1 and CDR2: SGHRS, YFSETQ. The chain carries TRBV5-1 and TRBJ2-5; 14 bases are a match to TRBD2. The source material was peripheral blood. The source of this sequence is a woman aged 45-65 years with COVID-19, enrolled during active disease. CDR3 bases: TGCGCCAGCAGCTTTACCGGGACTAGCGGGAGTAGGGAGACCCAGTACTTC. It codes for CASSFTGTSGSRETQYF. Full variable domain (missing parts from reference TRBV5-1 and TRBJ2-5): KAGVTQTPRYLIKTRGQQVTLSCSPISGHRSVSWYQQTPGQGLQFLFEYFSETQRNKGNFPGRFSGRQFSNSRSEMNVSTLELGDSALYLCASSFTGTSGSRETQYFGPGTRLLVL.